The subject of this entry is one T cell receptor beta chain. The target antigen is unknown. These data come from a study of cytomegalovirus exposure and HLA in healthy donors. Notes on the study in general: With high specificity and sensitivity, the classifier reportedly diagnosed cytomegalovirus status.

Germline assignment: CDR1 MNHNY and CDR2 SVGAGI (reference sequence). The CDR3 is made up of 13 amino acids. Trimming shortened V by 7 bases and J by 3 bases, and 12 bases separated the two germline ends. 13 Jbeta primers and 60 Vbeta primers were used for the PCR. Profiled with immunoSEQ multiplex PCR; TCRdb holds only in-frame clones, not every one. The sample records approximately 270,000 clones, about four fifths being singletons. The sample taken for sequencing was PBMCs. The V call is TRBV6-6, the J call TRBJ1-2; a weak D match, TRBD1 (5 bases). The sequence was obtained from a girl under 10 years old in good health and CMV-seronegative. The CDR3 sequence is CASNDREDYGYTF. In DNA form, the CDR3 reads TGTGCCAGCAACGACAGAGAGGACTATGGCTACACCTTC.